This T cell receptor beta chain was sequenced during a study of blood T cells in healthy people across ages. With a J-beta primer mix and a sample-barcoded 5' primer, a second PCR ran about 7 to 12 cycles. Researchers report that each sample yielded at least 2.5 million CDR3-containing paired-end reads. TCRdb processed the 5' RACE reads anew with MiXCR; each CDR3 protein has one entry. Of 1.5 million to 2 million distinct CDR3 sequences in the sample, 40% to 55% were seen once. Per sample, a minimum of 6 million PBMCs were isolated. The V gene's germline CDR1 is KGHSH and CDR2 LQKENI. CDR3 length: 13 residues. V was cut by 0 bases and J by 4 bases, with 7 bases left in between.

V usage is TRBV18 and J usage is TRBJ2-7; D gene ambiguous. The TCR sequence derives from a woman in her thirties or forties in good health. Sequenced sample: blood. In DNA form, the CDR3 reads TGTGCCAGCTCACCACCGACTGATTACGAGCAGTACTTC. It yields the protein CASSPPTDYEQYF.